This T cell receptor beta chain was retrieved from a study of glioma-infiltrating T cells. The CDR3 consists of 16 residues. The ends were cut back, 5 bases at V and 7 bases at J, with 23 bases in the middle. Amplification of TCR alpha and beta CDR3 regions from RNA used iRepertoire nested multiplex PCR. TCRdb reanalysed the multiplex PCR reads using MiXCR and keeps one entry per CDR3 protein. Among roughly 190,000 distinct CDR3 sequences listed, around 32% were seen once. This clonotype was seen once. This may be a read error, as it is one base from a much larger clone. The rearrangement uses TRBV12-3 or TRBV12-4 and TRBJ1-1, with D hard to call. The specimen sequenced was glioma tissue, nonneoplastic brain tissue, or PBMCs (not recorded which). This TCR came from a human donor with low-grade glioma or glioblastoma, undergoing nonglioma brain surgery, or in good health (not recorded which). This chain's CDR3 is CASSHGVLWGINEAFF. For the CDR3, the DNA is TGTGCCAGCAGTCACGGGGTTCTTTGGGGTATCAATGAAGCTTTCTTT.